The clone carrying this T cell receptor beta chain was observed a few times. Its antigen remains unidentified. This entry comes from a study of beta chain features in type 1 diabetes. Whole-study context: Regarding age, gender and cell yields, patients proved similar to healthy donors.

Study-wide results and limits: For Type 1 diabetes patients, all four CD4+ subsets carried TCRB CDR3s that were moderately but significantly shorter. cDNA-based reads could over-represent cells with high TCR expression.

Sorted populations all exceeded 95% purity. Investigators reverse transcribed all isolated RNA, so they sequenced expressed TCRB transcripts. Sequencing used immunoSEQ multiplex PCR; TCRdb keeps in-frame clones, though not all of them. The repertoire has 150,000 to 200,000 clones, around 9% of them found once; the top ten carry approximately 0.7%. CDR1 is GTSNPN, CDR2 SVGIG, per germline (reference sequence). The ends were cut back, 5 bases at V and 0 bases at J, with 11 bases in the middle. The CDR3 extends over 14 amino acids. The J gene is TRBJ1-5, the V gene TRBV30; the D gene is possibly TRBD1 (5 bases). This TCR came from a woman aged 25 to 39 with type 1 diabetes. The sequenced material came from central memory CD4+ T cells from blood. In nucleotides, the CDR3 is TGTGCCTGGGGGTGGGGCGATAGCAATCAGCCCCAGCATTTT. As protein: CAWGWGDSNQPQHF.